This T cell receptor (beta chain) was captured by sequencing in a study of T cell repertoires in cytomegalovirus infection. On the study more broadly: The authors relied on CMV epitopes, both recently identified HLA-C-restricted and well-studied HLA-B-restricted.

The germline V gene encodes CDR1 SGHTA and CDR2 FQGNSA. The CDR3 is made up of 12 amino acids. V gave up 6 bases and J gave up 8 bases, with 13 bases separating them. TCRdb fed the reads into MiXCR, producing one record per CDR3 protein. The data hold 300,000 or so distinct CDR3 sequences, with about 25% observed a single time. Broader study findings: In two of eight donors, the top clonotype was HLA-C-restricted CMV-specific. Pooled public TCR beta family frequency picked out CMV carriers with the relevant HLA.

Concerning this clonotype: As yet, its antigen is unknown.

The chain joins TRBV7-2 to TRBJ1-2; D possibly corresponds to TRBD1 (6 bases). The sample here was cultured PBMCs, taken from culture after CMV antigen stimulation. This clonotype originated in a human donor in good health (CMV status not recorded). Some clones in this sample may be carry-over from other donors' samples. CDR3: CASRRQGWGYTF. The CDR3 region has the DNA TGTGCCAGCAGGAGGCAGGGGTGGGGCTACACCTTC.